The source of this T cell receptor beta chain is a study of T cells in Graves' hyperthyroidism and ophthalmopathy (dated by TCRdb to about 2019). The study in broad terms: Peripheral blood was collected at initial diagnosis, before any treatment. A discovery cohort of about a hundred patients, 43 with Graves' ophthalmopathy and approximately 57 with stable Graves' hyperthyroidism, was used to find distinguishing TCR V-J signatures. Prospective prediction of ophthalmopathy was tested in an independent validation cohort of approximately 19 hyperthyroidism patients and some 17 patients who later progressed to ophthalmopathy. For training and testing, the 100 or so patients in the discovery cohort were randomly divided in a 7:3 ratio. The study also compared thyroid tissue and blood T-cell repertoires from 5 to 7 Graves' hyperthyroidism patients. After blood sampling, hyperthyroidism patients were treated with methimazole at a starting dose of 30 mg daily, and ophthalmopathy patients were treated with high-dose intravenous methylprednisolone. TCR Vbeta CDR3 sequencing of some 140 peripheral blood samples (more than 40 ophthalmopathy, 75 to 85 hyperthyroidism and 17 progressor patients) is reported in the paper. General findings and caveats noted by the study authors: Sample size was not statistically predetermined, and blinding of investigators to group allocation was not performed. In validation, the model predicted progression to ophthalmopathy a median of roughly six months before onset, with around 70% sensitivity and more than 72% specificity. Blood samples also contained most of the expanded thyroid clonotypes (frequency above 0.001), which suggests that blood repertoires may reflect thyroid immune responses. A model built on a 13 V-J signature distinguished ophthalmopathy from stable hyperthyroidism, reaching about 88% sensitivity and 81.08% specificity in cross-validation and 80%/75% in testing.

The TCR beta CDR3 regions were amplified from RNA transcripts. The first round of RT-PCR for the TCR CDR3 was performed with the HTBI primer set and the Qiagen OneStep RT-PCR kit. Libraries were constructed in a second round of multiplex PCR, after which size selection and purification were performed. Libraries were sequenced paired-end with 100 bp reads on an Illumina HiSeq2000. As for how the authors treated the data: SOAPnuke was used to process the raw data, removing reads that contained adapters or uncalled bases, had a mean Phred below 15, or lacked an exact match to the constant primer or identifier. High-quality paired reads were merged with COPE v1.2.5, and unique nucleotide sequences were defined as clonotypes. MiTCR v1.1 was used to align the clonotypes against IMGT TRBV, TRBD and TRBJ reference segments. The analysis included only V-J combinations with a frequency above 0.0001, which together covered around 99% of the repertoires. The TCS score was defined as the ratio of F50 (clonal expansion) to E x V (chaos), calculated using BLOSUM62-based TCRdist between CDR3 peptides within each V-J. Welch's t-statistics and random forest reduced approximately 520 V-J features to 13, which were used in a naive Bayes classifier (R e1071). TCRdb's own reprocessing of the public reads used fastp at Q25 and MiXCR and kept productive beta chains. Each CDR3 protein gets just one entry, which takes the most common genes and DNA from the rows behind it. TCRdb, not the authors, supplied the V and J calls. Present in this sample are 340,000 or so distinct CDR3 sequences, around a sixth of which were seen just once. Approximately 54% of the sample is held by the ten biggest clonotypes.

Stable Graves' hyperthyroidism was defined as the absence of progression to ophthalmopathy over 18 months of follow-up. Hyperthyroidism patients were newly diagnosed, had a disease duration of under 2 months, and were aged 18 to 65 years. Any patient with an uncontrolled infection, another autoimmune disease, pregnancy or lactation was excluded. Clinical symptoms, serum thyroxine and TRAb, thyroid ultrasound, and orbital computed tomography formed the basis for the diagnoses. Ficoll-Paque density gradient centrifugation was used to isolate PBMCs from under 11 ml of fresh peripheral blood. Total RNA was extracted with Trizol reagent, and quality was checked on an Agilent 2100 Bioanalyzer. Many counts were recorded for this clonotype. The specificity of this receptor is unknown. Per-nucleotide qualities are absent, and no much larger clonotype sits a single base away. Including the terminal cysteine and phenylalanine, the CDR3 comprises 14 residues. Only the CDR3 DNA stays, 42 bases, in frame from base 1. The germline V gene (reference sequence) provides CDR1 LGHDT and CDR2 YNNKEL. The junction carries 12 bases between V and J, which are trimmed by 0 bases and 6 bases respectively.

The chain is made from TRBV3-1 and TRBJ2-7; the D segment might be TRBD1 or TRBD2, since each matches 5 bases. The specimen was blood. The source is a woman aged 45-59 years with Graves' hyperthyroidism. The CDR3 here reads CASSQEAGAGEQYF. The nucleotides are TGTGCCAGCAGCCAAGAGGCCGGGGCGGGCGAGCAGTACTTC.